This TCR beta chain was sequenced in a study of T cell responses to AZD1222 COVID-19 vaccine. Measured with immunoSEQ multiplex PCR; TCRdb has only the in-frame clones, and not every one. Here the sample spans roughly 100,000 clones, around 84% being singletons. With 6 bases removed from V and 0 bases from J, the gap between germline ends came to 8 bases. In germline, CDR1 is MNHEY, CDR2 SMNVEV (reference sequence). The length of the CDR3 is 13 residues. The chain has TRBV27 and TRBJ1-2; D not resolved. The material was peripheral blood, obtained on day 0 of AZD1222 vaccination. This receptor was taken from an adult in good health. In DNA, the CDR3 is TGTGCCAGCAGCCGGCGGCCTAACTATGGCTACACCTTC. Amino acids: CASSRRPNYGYTF.